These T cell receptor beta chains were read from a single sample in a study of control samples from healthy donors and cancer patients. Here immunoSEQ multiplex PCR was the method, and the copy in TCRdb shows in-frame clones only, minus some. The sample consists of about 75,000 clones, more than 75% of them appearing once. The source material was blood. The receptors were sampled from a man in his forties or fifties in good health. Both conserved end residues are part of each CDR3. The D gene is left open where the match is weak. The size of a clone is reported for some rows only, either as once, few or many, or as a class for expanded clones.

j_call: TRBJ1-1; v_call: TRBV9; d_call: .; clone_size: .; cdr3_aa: CASSVEGRGNTEAFF; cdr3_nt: TGTGCCAGCAGCGTAGAAGGGAGGGGGAACACTGAAGCTTTCTTT
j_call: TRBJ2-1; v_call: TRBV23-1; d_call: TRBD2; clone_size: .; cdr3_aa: CASRYSTSGWVRVSRNEQFF; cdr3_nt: TGCGCCAGCAGGTACTCGACTAGCGGGTGGGTTCGTGTCTCCCGCAATGAGCAGTTCTTC
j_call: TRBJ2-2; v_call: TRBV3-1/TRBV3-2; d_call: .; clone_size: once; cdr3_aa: CASSQAGELFF; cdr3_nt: TGTGCCAGCAGCCAAGCCGGGGAGCTGTTTTTT
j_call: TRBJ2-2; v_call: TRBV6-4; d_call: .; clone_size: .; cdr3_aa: CASKQGGNTGELFF; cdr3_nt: TGTGCCAGCAAACAGGGTGGGAACACCGGGGAGCTGTTTTTT
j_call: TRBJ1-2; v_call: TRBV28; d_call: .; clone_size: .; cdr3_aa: CASSFDQLRGYTF; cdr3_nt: TGTGCCAGCAGTTTTGACCAACTCAGGGGCTACACCTTC
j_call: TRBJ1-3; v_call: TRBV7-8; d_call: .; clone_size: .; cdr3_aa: CASSLVMGSGNTIYF; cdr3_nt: TGTGCCAGCAGCTTGGTTATGGGGTCCGGAAACACCATATATTTT
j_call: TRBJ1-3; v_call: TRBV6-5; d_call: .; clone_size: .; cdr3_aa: CASTPPRNTIYF; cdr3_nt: TGTGCCAGCACTCCCCCGCGGAACACCATATATTTT
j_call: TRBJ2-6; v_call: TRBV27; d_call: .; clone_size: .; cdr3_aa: CASRSTYSGANVLTF; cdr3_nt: TGTGCCAGCAGGTCAACCTACTCTGGGGCCAACGTCCTGACTTTC
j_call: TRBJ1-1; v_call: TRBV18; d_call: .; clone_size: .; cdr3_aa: CASSPENLGISGEAFF; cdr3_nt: TGTGCCAGCTCACCTGAGAATTTGGGGATATCAGGGGAAGCTTTCTTT
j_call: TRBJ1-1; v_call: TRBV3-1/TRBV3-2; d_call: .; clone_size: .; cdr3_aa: CASRSRGAEAFF; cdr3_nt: TGTGCCAGCAGATCAAGAGGGGCTGAAGCTTTCTTT
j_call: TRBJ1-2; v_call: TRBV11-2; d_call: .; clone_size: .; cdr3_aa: CASSLEITGAHGYTF; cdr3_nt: TGTGCCAGCAGCTTAGAAATTACGGGGGCCCATGGCTACACCTTC
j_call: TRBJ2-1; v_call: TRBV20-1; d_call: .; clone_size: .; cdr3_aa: CSARVDFLGFF; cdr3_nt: TGCAGTGCTAGAGTGGACTTTTTGGGGTTCTTC
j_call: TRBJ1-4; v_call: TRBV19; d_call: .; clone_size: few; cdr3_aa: CASSTNRVGKLFF; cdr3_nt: TGTGCCAGTAGTACCAACCGGGTCGGAAAACTGTTTTTT
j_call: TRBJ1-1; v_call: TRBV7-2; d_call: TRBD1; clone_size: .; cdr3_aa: CASSLVGQMNTEAFF; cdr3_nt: TGTGCCAGCAGCTTAGTGGGACAGATGAACACTGAAGCTTTCTTT